This T cell receptor beta chain was sequenced during a study of T cell responses to AZD1222 COVID-19 vaccine. Profiling relied on immunoSEQ multiplex PCR, and the TCRdb table lists in-frame clones only, not all of them. Here the sample spans about 140,000 clones, approximately 90% being singletons. Study-wide findings and caveats: Clonal diversity was possibly underestimated, and white British individuals and females predominated among donors.

As concerns this clone: Its antigen is as yet unknown.

The CDR3 sequence is 14 residues long. Trimming took off 6 bases at V and 5 bases at J, with 16 bases between the two ends. Germline assignment: CDR1 SGHTA and CDR2 FQGNSA. V usage is TRBV7-2 and J usage is TRBJ1-1; tentative D call: TRBD1 (5 bases). The TCR originated in an adult in good health. The sequences come from peripheral blood, collected on day 0 of AZD1222 vaccination. The CDR3, as DNA: TGTGCCAGCAGTCCTAACCAGGGTTGGACTGAAGCTTTCTTT. This translates into CASSPNQGWTEAFF.